These T cell receptor beta chains were read from a single sample in a study of cytomegalovirus exposure and HLA in healthy donors. TCRdb keeps only in-frame clones here, not all; method: immunoSEQ multiplex PCR. The data hold around 260,000 clones, with roughly 80% observed a single time. Sequencing was performed on PBMCs. The receptors stem from a girl aged 2 to 9 in good health and CMV-seronegative. Each CDR3 is given without its conserved first and last residue. Fields, in order: J gene, D gene, V gene, CDR3 protein. D genes are given only for firm matches.

TRBJ1-1,.,TRBV2,ASSETVNTEAF
TRBJ2-3,.,TRBV5-8,ATLLEPLTDTQY
TRBJ1-4,.,TRBV19,ASTPTGSEKLF
TRBJ2-3,TRBD1,TRBV2,ASSVGDRGPDTQY
TRBJ1-1,.,TRBV6-6,ASSPLPGQLNTEAF
TRBJ2-1,.,TRBV5-1,ASSRTRSNEQF
TRBJ2-7,.,TRBV10-3,AISDLDYGRY
TRBJ2-1,.,TRBV9,ASSVVMENEQF
TRBJ2-7,.,TRBV18,ASSPHSYEQY
TRBJ1-3,.,TRBV4-2,ASSPKLSSGNTIY
TRBJ2-7,TRBD1,TRBV27,ASSPGTGGNEQY
TRBJ2-3,TRBD1,TRBV27,ASSSQSGTGGSSTDTQY
TRBJ1-1,.,TRBV5-4,ASSLTGEGNTEAF
TRBJ1-2,.,TRBV18,ASSPSRGDLYGYT
TRBJ2-7,.,TRBV29-1,SVGGGGPSQQY
TRBJ2-7,.,TRBV5-1,ASSVDSYEQY
TRBJ2-1,.,TRBV5-1,ASSWNRGGEQF
TRBJ1-1,.,TRBV7-9,SSSLSPSSGITEAF
TRBJ2-7,.,TRBV7-9,ASSLWTVPYEQY
TRBJ2-7,TRBD2,TRBV28,ASRPTSGSYEQY
TRBJ1-2,.,TRBV4-1,ASSQYNYGYT
TRBJ1-2,TRBD1,TRBV30,ACDRGSDGYT
TRBJ2-5,.,TRBV6-6,ASSYWREGETQY
TRBJ2-5,.,TRBV28,ASSFSRQGGQATQY
TRBJ2-7,.,TRBV2,ANSRDTVYEQY
TRBJ2-1,TRBD1,TRBV9,ASSERQGGNEQL
TRBJ1-5,TRBD1,TRBV7-8,ASSLGPGQGIDQPQH
TRBJ1-2,TRBD1,TRBV29-1,SVVTGDGYT
TRBJ2-1,TRBD2,TRBV28,ASSLTLKRGYNEQF
TRBJ1-5,TRBD1,TRBV18,ASSCRDRANQPQH
TRBJ1-1,TRBD1,TRBV28,ASRRAGGNTEAF
TRBJ1-1,.,TRBV7-9,ASSLMAGMNTEAF
TRBJ1-1,.,TRBV6-1,ASSEAGRVWRVMNTEAF
TRBJ1-4,.,TRBV6-5,ASSEGTYIEKLF
TRBJ2-1,TRBD2,TRBV5-1,ASSTSGRCEQF
TRBJ2-2,.,TRBV6-6,ASSYSRVTGELF
TRBJ1-2,TRBD1,TRBV5-4,ASSVRQGAANYGYT
TRBJ2-1,TRBD2,TRBV14,ASSPPGLAGVGNEQF
TRBJ1-2,.,TRBV27,ASSLSGLHGYT
TRBJ2-1,.,TRBV28,ASRKRGMNEQF